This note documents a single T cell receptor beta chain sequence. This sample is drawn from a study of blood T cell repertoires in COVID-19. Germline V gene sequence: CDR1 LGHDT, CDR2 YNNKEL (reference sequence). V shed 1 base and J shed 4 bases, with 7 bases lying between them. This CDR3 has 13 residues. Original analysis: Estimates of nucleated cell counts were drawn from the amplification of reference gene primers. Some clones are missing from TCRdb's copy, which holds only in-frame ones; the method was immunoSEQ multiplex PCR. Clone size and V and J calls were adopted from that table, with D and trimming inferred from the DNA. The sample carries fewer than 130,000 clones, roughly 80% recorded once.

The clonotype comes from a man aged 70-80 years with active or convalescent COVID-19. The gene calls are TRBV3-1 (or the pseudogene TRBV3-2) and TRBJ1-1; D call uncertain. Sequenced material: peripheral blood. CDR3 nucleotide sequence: TGTGCCAGCAGCCAAGGCAGAGGCACTGAAGCTTTCTTT. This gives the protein CASSQGRGTEAFF.